Described below is a single T cell receptor (beta chain) sequence and its context. The identical CDR3 is also encoded by other nucleotide sequences in the sample. This record comes from a study of shared clonotypes between healthy human individuals. Some clones are missing from TCRdb's copy, which holds only in-frame ones; the method was immunoSEQ multiplex PCR. The data contain a few million clones, around 95% of them singletons. The V gene's germline CDR1 is KGHSH and CDR2 LQKENI. V lost 1 base and J 5 bases, leaving 14 bases between the germline ends. The length of the CDR3 is 15 residues. The TCR originated in a man younger than 35 in good health. Specimen: naive CD4+ T cells sorted from blood. As for subset: CD45RA+ positively selected. The J gene is TRBJ2-5, the V gene TRBV18; possibly TRBD2 for D (5 bases). DNA of the CDR3: TGTGCCAGCTCACCACGAACGGGGTCTGGTGAGACCCAGTACTTC. This codes for CASSPRTGSGETQYF.